These 6 T cell receptor beta chains were sequenced from one sample in a study of CD4+ T cells in melanoma. TCRdb's copy holds only in-frame clones and misses some; the assay was immunoSEQ multiplex PCR. The table shows about 11,000 clones, with roughly three quarters occurring only once. The sample comprised cells from a culture (not recorded whether cultured in vitro). These receptors were taken from a human donor with melanoma.

V usage is TRBV25-1 and J usage is TRBJ1-2; D ambiguous. V lost 4 bases and J lost 4, with 19 bases in between. This CDR3 contains 16 residues. Germline values: CDR1 MGHDK, CDR2 SYGVNS. CDR3 coding DNA: TGTGCCAGCAGTGGAGACCGGCGGGTTTCGAGCTATGGCTACACCTTC. Protein: CASSGDRRVSSYGYTF.

The chain links TRBV5-1 to TRBJ2-1; D might be TRBD1 (7 bases). Trimming took 4 bases from V and 3 from J, leaving 14 bases between them. The germline V gene has CDR1 SGHRS and CDR2 YFSETQ. The CDR3 runs to 15 residues. The CDR3 nucleotides read TGCGCCAGCAGCGCTGGCGGGACAGACTACAATGAGCAGTTCTTC. This sequence encodes CASSAGGTDYNEQFF.

This clone was picked up one time. The chain joins TRBV15 to TRBJ2-7; D is undetermined. The CDR3 spans 13 residues. Germline-derived CDR1 and CDR2 are LNHNV and YYDKDF (reference sequence). V was trimmed by 1 base and J by 5 bases, leaving 9 bases between them. CDR3 sequence (DNA): TGTGCCACCAGCAGAGTAAGTGCTAACGAGCAGTACTTC. Residues: CATSRVSANEQYF.

V is TRBV19 and J is TRBJ1-4; D is undetermined. This CDR3 region has 16 residues. The germline V gene has CDR1 LNHDA and CDR2 SQIVND (reference sequence). Deletions cut 4 bases from V and 8 bases from J, with 20 bases between. The CDR3 sequence is CASSNPLEDVGEKLFF. CDR3 bases: TGTGCCAGTAGTAACCCTCTCGAGGACGTGGGAGAAAAACTGTTTTTT.

This chain links TRBV29-1 with TRBJ2-5; 10 bases line up with TRBD1. CDR3 length: 13 residues. Germline CDR1 and CDR2: SQVTM and ANQGSEA. V shed 5 bases and J 5 bases; nucleotides not matched to a gene: 5. The CDR3, as DNA: TGCAGCGTTTTTGGACAGGGGGGGGAGACCCAGTACTTC. This sequence encodes CSVFGQGGETQYF. Based on the CDR3 plus reference TRBV29-1 and TRBJ2-5, the full variable domain is SAVISQKPSRDICQRGTSLTIQCQVDSQVTMMFWYRQQPGQSLTLIATANQGSEATYESGFVIDKFPISRPNLTFSTLTVSNMSPEDSSIYLCSVFGQGGETQYFGPGTRLLVL.

The chain carries TRBV2 and TRBJ2-7; TRBD1 matches at 9 bases. The CDR3 runs 14 residues. Germline values: CDR1 SNHLY, CDR2 FYNNEI. V was clipped by 7 bases and J by 5 bases; unmatched bases: 9. This chain's CDR3 is CASIVGQGSHEQYF. For the CDR3, the DNA is TGTGCCAGCATAGTGGGACAGGGTAGTCACGAGCAGTACTTC.